This TCR beta chain appears in the sequencing data of a study of regulatory T cells in long-lasting Graves disease. Germline lookup yields CDR1 SGHTS and CDR2 YDEGEE. The V gene lost 4 bases and the J gene lost 5 bases, with 10 bases spanning the gap. CDR3 size: 12 residues. HTBI primers from iRepertoire and Arm-PCR of CDR3 regions yielded the TCR beta libraries. TCRdb redid the calling of the multiplex PCR reads with MiXCR, one entry per CDR3 protein. The sample lists just over 600,000 distinct CDR3 sequences, 16% seen once, with approximately 18% in the top ten. Study outcomes and limitations: Persistent cases favored TRBV28, TRBJ1-2 and TRBJ2-5. New patients shared roughly 1,000 public clonotypes, and persistent patients shared more, with over 2,500.

Time point of the sample: newly diagnosed GD, antithyroid drugs for less than 3 months. There was RNA extracted from PBMCs, and the TCR library was made from it. Patients met American Thyroid Association criteria for Graves' disease. This clonotype was recorded once. Its cognate antigen is unknown. The sample was also linked to a second study, of T cells in Graves' hyperthyroidism and ophthalmopathy. As reported in that work: TCR CDR3 regions were first amplified by RT-PCR with HTBI primers.

The starting material was peripheral blood mononuclear cells (PBMCs), obtained at new diagnosis, from a patient treated with antithyroid drugs. The chain combines TRBV5-8 with TRBJ2-7; no definite D call. This clonotype was sampled from a woman aged 30 to 39 with Graves disease. The DNA for the CDR3 is TGTGCCAGCAGCCCTGGACGAGACGAGCAGTACTTC. Amino acid sequence: CASSPGRDEQYF.